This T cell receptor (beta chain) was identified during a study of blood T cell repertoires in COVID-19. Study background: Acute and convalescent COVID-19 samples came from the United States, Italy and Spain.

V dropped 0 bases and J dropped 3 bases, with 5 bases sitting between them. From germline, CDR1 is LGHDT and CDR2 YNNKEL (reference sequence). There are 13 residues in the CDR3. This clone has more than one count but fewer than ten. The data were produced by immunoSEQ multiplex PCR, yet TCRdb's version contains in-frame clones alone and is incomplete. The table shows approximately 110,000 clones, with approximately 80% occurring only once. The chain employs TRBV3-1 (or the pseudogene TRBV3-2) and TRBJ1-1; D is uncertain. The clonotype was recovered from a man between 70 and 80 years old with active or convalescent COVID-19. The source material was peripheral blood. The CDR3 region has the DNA TGTGCCAGCAGCCAAGAGGGAGACACTGAAGCTTTCTTT. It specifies CASSQEGDTEAFF.